The 24 T cell receptor beta chains below were found in one sample sequenced in a study of blood T cell repertoires in COVID-19. The assay was immunoSEQ multiplex PCR, and TCRdb's table has in-frame clones only and misses some. Of roughly 250,000 clones listed, approximately 83% are singletons. Source material: peripheral blood. Source of these receptors: a woman aged 80 or older with acute or convalescent COVID-19.

This sequence joins TRBV27 and TRBJ2-2; TRBD2 aligns across 10 bases. V lost 3 bases to trimming and J lost 7 bases; unmatched junction nucleotides: 11. CDR1 MNHEY and CDR2 SMNVEV come from the germline V gene (reference sequence). The CDR3 extends over 17 amino acids. Here the CDR3 reads CASSFYEKRGGHGELFF. The CDR3 region has the DNA TGTGCCAGCAGTTTCTACGAAAAGCGGGGGGGCCACGGGGAGCTGTTTTTT.

CDR3 bases: TGTGCCAGCAGCTTAATGTCGGGGGGTAACTATGGCTACACCTTC. Residues: CASSLMSGGNYGYTF. The chain is built from TRBV11-2 and TRBJ1-2; D may be TRBD1 (5 bases). CDR1 and CDR2 from the germline V gene are SGHAT and FQNNGV. Between the trimmed V and J ends, which lost 2 bases and 1 base, there was a span of 11 bases. This CDR3 region has 15 residues. The full variable domain, its missing parts supplied by reference TRBV11-2 and TRBJ1-2, is EAGVAQSPRYKIIEKRQSVAFWCNPISGHATLYWYQQILGQGPKLLIQFQNNGVVDDSQLPKDRFSAERLKGVDSTLKIQPAKLEDSAVYLCASSLMSGGNYGYTFGSGTRLTVV.

This chain uses TRBV20-1 with TRBJ2-5; no clear D. Germline CDR1 and CDR2: DFQATT and SNEGSKA (reference sequence). Trimming took 3 bases from V and 2 from J, leaving 7 bases between them. The CDR3 has 12 amino acids. The CDR3: CSASRLQETQYF. CDR3 bases: TGCAGTGCTAGTAGACTGCAAGAGACCCAGTACTTC.

The chain uses TRBV19 and TRBJ1-1; 8 bases are shared with TRBD1. The CDR3 has 13 amino acids. Germline lookup yields CDR1 LNHDA and CDR2 SQIVND (reference sequence). With V trimmed by 6 bases and J by 4 bases, 4 bases remained unmatched. The CDR3 coding sequence is TGTGCCAGTAGCCCCGGGACAGGCACTGAAGCTTTCTTT. It is translated as CASSPGTGTEAFF.

This clone came up once. The sample carries other DNA sequences with the same CDR3. This rearrangement joins TRBV7-9 to TRBJ1-2, with 9 bases matching TRBD1. The germline gives CDR1 SEHNR, CDR2 FQNEAQ (reference sequence). Unmatched junction bases numbered 2, after V lost 5 bases and J lost 7 bases. This CDR3 comprises 12 residues. CDR3: CASSRDRAGYTF. The CDR3 region has the DNA TGTGCCAGCAGCCGGGACAGGGCTGGCTACACCTTC.

V gene TRBV5-6 combines with J gene TRBJ2-7; 11 bases map to TRBD2. The germline CDR1 and CDR2 sequences are SGHDT and YYEEEE. Trimming cost V 3 bases and J 4 bases; bases outside gene matches: 6. The CDR3 has 15 residues. CDR3 DNA: TGTGCCAGCAGCTGGGTGGGACTAGCGGAATACGAGCAGTACTTC. This sequence encodes CASSWVGLAEYEQYF.

The gene calls are TRBV7-6 and TRBJ2-7; a possible D gene is TRBD2 (7 bases). The CDR3 length is 15 residues. Germline CDR1 reads SGHVS; CDR2 reads FNYEAQ. Trimming left V 5 bases short and J 7 bases short, with 21 bases between. This CDR3 is CASSLPGQGRGEQYF. The CDR3 bases are TGTGCCAGCAGCCTCCCGGGACAAGGGCGGGGGGAGCAGTACTTC. The whole variable domain, filled in from reference TRBV7-6 and TRBJ2-7, reads GAGVSQSPRYKVTKRGQDVALRCDPISGHVSLYWYRQALGQGPEFLTYFNYEAQQDKSGLPNDRFSAERPEGSISTLTIQRTEQRDSAMYRCASSLPGQGRGEQYFGPGTRLTVT.

This chain links TRBV28 with TRBJ1-2; D perhaps matches TRBD1 (6 bases). Germline V gene lookup returns CDR1 MDHEN and CDR2 SYDVKM. V lost 4 bases and J lost 7, with 10 bases in between. There are 12 residues in the CDR3. CDR3 sequence (DNA): TGTGCCAGCAGTTGGACAGTATTTGGCTACACCTTC. It codes for CASSWTVFGYTF.

The chain combines TRBV6-5 with TRBJ2-7; 7 bases map to TRBD1. Unmatched junction bases numbered 5, after V lost 4 bases and J lost 2 bases. Germline CDR1 is MNHEY and CDR2 is SVGAGI. This CDR3 spans 14 amino acids. The CDR3 here is CASSFLGTAYEQYF. The DNA of the CDR3 is TGTGCCAGCAGTTTCCTCGGGACAGCCTACGAGCAGTACTTC.

V gene TRBV28 combines with J gene TRBJ1-2, with a tentative D call TRBD1 (5 bases). The CDR3 runs 13 residues. Germline V gene lookup returns CDR1 MDHEN and CDR2 SYDVKM. V lost 5 bases and J lost 6, with 13 bases in between. CDR3 nucleotides: TGTGCCAGCAGTCCCCAGGCAGGGAATGGCTACACCTTC. This gives the protein CASSPQAGNGYTF.

The rearrangement joins TRBV2 to TRBJ1-2; D uncertain. Germline CDR1 is SNHLY and CDR2 is FYNNEI. The CDR3 is 13 residues long. With 7 bases removed from V and 2 bases from J, the gap between germline ends came to 11 bases. CDR3: CASTQRPNYGYTF. CDR3 coding DNA: TGTGCCAGCACCCAGCGACCGAACTATGGCTACACCTTC.

The chain uses TRBV2 and TRBJ2-6, with a possible D match to TRBD1 (6 bases). Germline CDR1 reads SNHLY; CDR2 reads FYNNEI. The CDR3 extends over 16 amino acids. Trimming left V 3 bases short and J 2 bases short, with 11 bases between. The CDR3 sequence is CASSDRGRTGANVLTF. The DNA for the CDR3 is TGTGCCAGCAGTGACAGGGGTAGAACTGGGGCCAACGTCCTGACTTTC.

This clone was seen many times. This chain joins TRBV18 and TRBJ2-1; D is possibly TRBD2 (5 bases). Germline-derived CDR1 and CDR2 are KGHSH and LQKENI. V lost 0 bases, J lost 1 base, and 7 bases lay in between. This CDR3 region has 15 residues. In DNA form, the CDR3 reads TGTGCCAGCTCACCACCCCGGGGATCCTACAATGAGCAGTTCTTC. It yields the protein CASSPPRGSYNEQFF. The variable domain in full, completed from reference TRBV18 and TRBJ2-1, reads NAGVMQNPRHLVRRRGQEARLRCSPMKGHSHVYWYRQLPEEGLKFMVYLQKENIIDESGMPKERFSAEFPKEGPSILRIQQVVRGDSAAYFCASSPPRGSYNEQFFGPGTRLTVL.

The chain employs TRBV6-1 and TRBJ2-2, with 8 positions matching TRBD1. Germline lookup yields CDR1 MNHNS and CDR2 SASEGT. Losses at the gene ends were 3 bases for V and 12 bases for J; bases not matched to a gene: 6. CDR3 length equals 13 residues. The CDR3 protein is CASSDPDRVKLFF. CDR3 DNA: TGTGCCAGCAGTGATCCGGACAGGGTGAAGCTGTTTTTT.

A note on this clone: The sample carries other DNA sequences with the same CDR3. The chain combines TRBV5-6 with TRBJ1-5; 9 nucleotides line up with TRBD1. This CDR3 comprises 15 residues. Germline assignment: CDR1 SGHDT and CDR2 YYEEEE. With V trimmed by 4 bases and J by 0 bases, 2 bases remained unmatched. The CDR3 nucleotides read TGTGCCAGCAGCCTGGGACAGGGTAGCAATCAGCCCCAGCATTTT. Translation gives CASSLGQGSNQPQHF.

The CDR3 loop is CASSPHRTGLTGYTF. The DNA of the CDR3 is TGTGCCAGCAGCCCTCACCGGACAGGATTAACTGGCTACACCTTC. This chain connects TRBV5-4 to TRBJ1-2, with TRBD1 matching over 7 bases. The CDR3 covers 15 residues. With 4 bases clipped from V and 7 bases from J, the junction kept 13 bases outside the gene matches. The germline V gene encodes CDR1 SGHNT and CDR2 YYREEE (reference sequence). Complete variable domain (other parts from reference TRBV5-4 and TRBJ1-2): ETGVTQSPTHLIKTRGQQVTLRCSSQSGHNTVSWYQQALGQGPQFIFQYYREEENGRGNFPPRFSGLQFPNYSSELNVNALELDDSALYLCASSPHRTGLTGYTFGSGTRLTVV.

The V call is TRBV6-5, the J call TRBJ1-2, with D unresolved. The V gene lost 2 bases and the J gene lost 4 bases, with 14 bases spanning the gap. The germline V gene has CDR1 MNHEY and CDR2 SVGAGI. The CDR3 has 15 amino acids. This chain's CDR3 is CASSYEGFGLYGYTF. The DNA for the CDR3 is TGTGCCAGCAGTTACGAAGGGTTCGGACTCTATGGCTACACCTTC.

V usage is TRBV6-1 and J usage is TRBJ1-3; TRBD1 might be the D (6 bases). The CDR3 is made up of 15 amino acids. The V and J ends lost 2 bases and 9 bases respectively, with 17 bases between them. Germline CDR1 MNHNS, CDR2 SASEGT. DNA of the CDR3: TGTGCCAGCAGTGAACTCAGGGGAAGGTGGACCACCATATATTTT. Translating gives CASSELRGRWTTIYF.

The chain recombines TRBV25-1 with TRBJ2-4, with 7 bases that match TRBD1. Germline CDR1 and CDR2: MGHDK and SYGVNS. The CDR3 is 16 residues long. Trimming at V came to 5 bases and at J to 4 bases, leaving 11 bases not matched to a gene. The CDR3 nucleotides read TGTGCCAGCAGTTCTTCTCCGGGACAGTTAAAAAACATTCAGTACTTC. Translating gives CASSSSPGQLKNIQYF. The variable domain in full, completed from reference TRBV25-1 and TRBJ2-4, reads EADIYQTPRYLVIGTGKKITLECSQTMGHDKMYWYQQDPGMELHLIHYSYGVNSTEKGDLSSESTVSRIRTEHFPLTLESARPSHTSQYLCASSSSPGQLKNIQYFGAGTRLSVL.

The CDR3 DNA follows: TGTGCCAGCTCAGTTAAGGAGGTTAACACTGAAGCTTTCTTT. It encodes CASSVKEVNTEAFF. This chain connects TRBV18 to TRBJ1-1; D is unresolved. This CDR3 has 14 residues. The germline V gene encodes CDR1 KGHSH and CDR2 LQKENI. The V gene lost 5 bases and the J gene lost 2 bases, with 12 bases spanning the gap.

The chain employs TRBV3-1 (or the pseudogene TRBV3-2) and TRBJ2-3, with 7 bases fitting TRBD1. There are 17 residues in the CDR3. Trimming took 0 bases from V and 0 from J; bases not matched to a gene: 6. Germline loops: CDR1 LGHDT, CDR2 YNNKEL (reference sequence). For the CDR3, the DNA is TGTGCCAGCAGCCAAGAGTGGGGGACAGCGAGCACAGATACGCAGTATTTT. It is translated as CASSQEWGTASTDTQYF.

CDR3 in amino acids: CASSLVPGSNYGYTF. The CDR3 DNA follows: TGCGCCAGCAGCTTGGTCCCAGGATCAAACTATGGCTACACCTTC. The chain joins TRBV5-1 to TRBJ1-2; D call uncertain. The CDR3 consists of 15 residues. Germline V gene data show CDR1 as SGHRS and CDR2 as YFSETQ. V was shortened by 0 bases and J by 2 bases, with 11 bases between the two germline ends.

This clone was detected a few times. The chain carries TRBV18 and TRBJ2-7; D uncertain. Looked up from germline, CDR1 is KGHSH and CDR2 is LQKENI. The CDR3 has 13 residues. Between the trimmed V and J ends, which lost 2 bases and 6 bases, there was a span of 11 bases. CDR3 loop: CASSPCDTCEQYF. CDR3 sequence (DNA): TGTGCCAGCTCACCATGCGACACTTGCGAGCAGTACTTC.

The rearrangement uses TRBV7-2 and TRBJ2-5, with 10 positions matching TRBD2. Trimming cost V 7 bases and J 5 bases; bases outside gene matches: 7. Germline V lookup: CDR1 SGHTA, CDR2 FQGNSA. The CDR3 sequence is 14 residues long. The CDR3 sequence: CASTKRGGRETQYF. CDR3 bases: TGTGCCAGCACTAAGCGGGGGGGCCGGGAGACCCAGTACTTC. Combining the CDR3 with reference TRBV7-2 and TRBJ2-5 gives the whole variable domain GAGVSQSPSNKVTEKGKDVELRCDPISGHTALYWYRQSLGQGLEFLIYFQGNSAPDKSGLPSDRFSAERTGGSVSTLTIQRTQQEDSAVYLCASTKRGGRETQYFGPGTRLLVL.